The clone carrying this T cell receptor beta chain was observed a handful of times. Its target is unknown. One entry per CDR3 protein results from TCRdb running MiXCR on the RACE reads. The data show roughly 120,000 distinct CDR3 sequences, around an eighth seen once. This specimen comes from a study of human T cells and chemical hapten exposure. Study-level information: Skin on the upper inner arm, around 2 cm by around 2 cm in size, was sensitized with 2% DPC. Small pooled library volume differences chiefly drove per-sample TCR yield variation. The study lasted around 22 weeks, and patients were dosed weekly with diphenylcyclopropenone on the scalp throughout.

Sample time point: pre-sensitization, week 0. Treatment indicated: therapeutic diphenylcyclopropenone sensitization with weekly scalp DPC. Study conclusions and caveats: Patch test score rose with PT1 expanded TCR count, significant at thresholds 8, 16 and 32, not 4.

The junction had 10 bases not matched to a gene; V was cut back by 0 bases and J by 2 bases. Germline values: CDR1 LGHNA, CDR2 YSLEER. The CDR3 consists of 18 residues. Sequenced here: whole blood, sampled in connection with sensitization to the hapten diphenylcyclopropenone (DPC). This receptor was taken from a young woman with alopecia areata. Some clones in this sample may be carry-over from other donors' samples. This chain connects TRBV4-3 to TRBJ2-3, with 8 bases aligning to TRBD2. The CDR3 sequence is CASSQDFIGRGITDTQYF. DNA of the CDR3: TGCGCCAGCAGCCAAGATTTCATCGGGAGGGGGATCACAGATACGCAGTATTTT.